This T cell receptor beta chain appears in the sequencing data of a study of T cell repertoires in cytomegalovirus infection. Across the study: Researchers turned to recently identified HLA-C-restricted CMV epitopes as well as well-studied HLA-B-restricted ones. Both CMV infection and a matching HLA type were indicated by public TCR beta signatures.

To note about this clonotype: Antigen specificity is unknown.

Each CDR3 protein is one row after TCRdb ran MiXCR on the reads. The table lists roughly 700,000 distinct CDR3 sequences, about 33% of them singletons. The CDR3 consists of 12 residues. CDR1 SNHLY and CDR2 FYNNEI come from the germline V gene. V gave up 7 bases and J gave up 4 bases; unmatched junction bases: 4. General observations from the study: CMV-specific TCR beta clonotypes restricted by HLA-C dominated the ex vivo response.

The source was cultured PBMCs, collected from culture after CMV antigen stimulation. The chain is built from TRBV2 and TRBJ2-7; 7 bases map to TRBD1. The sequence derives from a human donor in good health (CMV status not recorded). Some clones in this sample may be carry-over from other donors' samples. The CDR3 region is CASKGQKYEQYF. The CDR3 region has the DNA TGTGCCAGCAAGGGACAGAAATACGAGCAGTACTTC.